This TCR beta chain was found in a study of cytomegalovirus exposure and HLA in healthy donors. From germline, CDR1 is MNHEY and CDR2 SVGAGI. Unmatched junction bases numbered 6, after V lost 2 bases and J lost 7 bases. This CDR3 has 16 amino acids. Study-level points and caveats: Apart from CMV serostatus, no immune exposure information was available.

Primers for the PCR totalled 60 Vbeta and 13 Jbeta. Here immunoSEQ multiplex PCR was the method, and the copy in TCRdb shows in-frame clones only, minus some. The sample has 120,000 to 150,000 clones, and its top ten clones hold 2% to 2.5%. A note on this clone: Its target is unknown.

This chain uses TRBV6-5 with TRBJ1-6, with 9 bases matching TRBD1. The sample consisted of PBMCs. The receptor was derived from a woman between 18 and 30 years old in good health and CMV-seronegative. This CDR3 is CASSYTGTGSNSPLHF. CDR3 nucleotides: TGTGCCAGCAGTTACACCGGGACAGGGTCGAATTCACCCCTCCACTTT.